This T cell receptor (beta chain) was observed in a study of blood T cell repertoires in COVID-19. On the study more broadly: COVID-19 samples, acute and convalescent, were from the United States, Italy and Spain. The analysed material was cDNA or gDNA that came from T cells, B-cell-depleted T cells, or PBMCs.

Trimming took 6 bases from V and 5 from J; bases not matched to a gene: 12. The CDR3 extends over 15 amino acids. Germline V gives CDR1 LNHDA, CDR2 SQIVND (reference sequence). Under the authors' procedure: Amplification with reference gene primers provided the estimates of nucleated cell counts. The assay was immunoSEQ multiplex PCR, and TCRdb's table has in-frame clones only and misses some. The DNA gave D and trimming, while V, J and clone size come from that table. In the table there are some 120,000 clones, 75% to 85% of which are singletons. Source material: peripheral blood. This receptor was obtained from a man aged 70 or older with acute or convalescent COVID-19. The chain carries TRBV19 and TRBJ2-5; 7 bases match TRBD1. As DNA, the CDR3 is TGTGCCAGTAGAACGACAGGGTACGGGGTCGAGACCCAGTACTTC. Translation: CASRTTGYGVETQYF.